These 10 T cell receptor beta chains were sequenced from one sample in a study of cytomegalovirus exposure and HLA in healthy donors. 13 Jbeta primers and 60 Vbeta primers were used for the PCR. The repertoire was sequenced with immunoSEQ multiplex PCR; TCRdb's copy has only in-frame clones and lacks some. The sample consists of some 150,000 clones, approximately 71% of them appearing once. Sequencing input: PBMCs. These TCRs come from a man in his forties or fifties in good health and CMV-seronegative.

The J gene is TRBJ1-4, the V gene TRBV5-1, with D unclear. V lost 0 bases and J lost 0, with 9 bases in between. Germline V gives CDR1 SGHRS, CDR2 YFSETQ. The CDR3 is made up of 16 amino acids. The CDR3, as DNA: TGCGCCAGCAGCTTGGGGAGCCTTGCAACTAATGAAAAACTGTTTTTT. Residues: CASSLGSLATNEKLFF. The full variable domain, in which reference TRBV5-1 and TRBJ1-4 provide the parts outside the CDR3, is KAGVTQTPRYLIKTRGQQVTLSCSPISGHRSVSWYQQTPGQGLQFLFEYFSETQRNKGNFPGRFSGRQFSNSRSEMNVSTLELGDSALYLCASSLGSLATNEKLFFGSGTQLSVL.

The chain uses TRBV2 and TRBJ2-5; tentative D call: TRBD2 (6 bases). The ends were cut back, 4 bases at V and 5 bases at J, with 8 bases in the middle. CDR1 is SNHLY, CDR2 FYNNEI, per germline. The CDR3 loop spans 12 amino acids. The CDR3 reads CASSAGGETQYF. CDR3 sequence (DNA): TGTGCCAGCAGTGCAGGAGGGGAGACCCAGTACTTC.

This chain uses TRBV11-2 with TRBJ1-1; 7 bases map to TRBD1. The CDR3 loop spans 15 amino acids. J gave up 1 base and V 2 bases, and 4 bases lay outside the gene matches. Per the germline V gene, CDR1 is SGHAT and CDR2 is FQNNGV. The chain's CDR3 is CASSLPGQWNTEAFF. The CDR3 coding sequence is TGTGCCAGCAGCTTACCGGGACAGTGGAACACTGAAGCTTTCTTT.

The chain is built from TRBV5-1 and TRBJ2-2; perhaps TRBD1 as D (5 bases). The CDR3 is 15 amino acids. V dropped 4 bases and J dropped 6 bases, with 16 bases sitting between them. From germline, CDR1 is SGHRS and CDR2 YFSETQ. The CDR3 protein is CASSLLSQVSGELFF. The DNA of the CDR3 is TGCGCCAGCAGCCTCTTATCACAGGTTTCCGGGGAGCTGTTTTTT.

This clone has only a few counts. In nucleotides, the CDR3 is TGCGCCAGCAGCCAAGAGGGCAGCTCCCCCGTCGTATCCTACGAGCAGTACTTC. Translating gives CASSQEGSSPVVSYEQYF. V usage is TRBV4-3 and J usage is TRBJ2-7; no reliable D call. The CDR3 is 18 amino acids. Germline V CDR1 and CDR2: LGHNA, YSLEER. Trimming took 0 bases from V and 1 from J, leaving 19 bases between them.

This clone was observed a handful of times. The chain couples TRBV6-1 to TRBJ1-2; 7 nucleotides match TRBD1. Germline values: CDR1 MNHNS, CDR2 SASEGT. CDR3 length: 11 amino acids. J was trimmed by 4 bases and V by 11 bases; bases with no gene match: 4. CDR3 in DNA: TGTGCCGGAGGGGGCCTCTATGGCTACACCTTC. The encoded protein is CAGGGLYGYTF.

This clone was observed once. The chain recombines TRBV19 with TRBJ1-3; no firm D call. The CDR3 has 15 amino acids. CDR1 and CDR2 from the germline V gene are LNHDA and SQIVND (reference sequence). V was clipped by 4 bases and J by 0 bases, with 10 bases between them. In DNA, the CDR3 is TGTGCCAGTAGTAATCGCCGGGACTCTGGAAACACCATATATTTT. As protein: CASSNRRDSGNTIYF.

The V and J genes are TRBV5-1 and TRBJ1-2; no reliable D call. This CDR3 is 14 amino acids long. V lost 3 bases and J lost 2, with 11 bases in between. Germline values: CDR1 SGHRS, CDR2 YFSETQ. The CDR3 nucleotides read TGCGCCAGCAGCTCCCCCCCCGAGAACTATGGCTACACCTTC. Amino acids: CASSSPPENYGYTF.

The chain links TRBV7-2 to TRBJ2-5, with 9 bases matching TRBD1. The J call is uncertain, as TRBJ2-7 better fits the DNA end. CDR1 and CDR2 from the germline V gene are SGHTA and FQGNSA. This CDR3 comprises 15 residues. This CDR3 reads CASSLVGTGLYEQYF. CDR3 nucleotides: TGTGCCAGCAGCTTAGTGGGGACAGGGCTCTACGAGCAGTACTTC.

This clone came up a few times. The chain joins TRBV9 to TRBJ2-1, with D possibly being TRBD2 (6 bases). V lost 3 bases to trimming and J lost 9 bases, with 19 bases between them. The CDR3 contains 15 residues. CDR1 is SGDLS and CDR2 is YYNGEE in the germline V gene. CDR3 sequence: CASSDRDSKQGEQFF. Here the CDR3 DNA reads TGTGCCAGCAGCGACCGGGACTCAAAGCAGGGTGAGCAGTTCTTC.